This is a list of T cell receptor beta chains from one sample in a study of blood T cell repertoires in COVID-19. The repertoire was sequenced with immunoSEQ multiplex PCR; TCRdb's copy has only in-frame clones and lacks some. The table has some 30,000 clones, around 85% seen once; the top ten hold under 8%. Sample: peripheral blood. These receptors were collected from a man aged 60 to 75 with active COVID-19. The conserved cysteine and the conserved F or W are not part of the CDR3 here.

TRBV19 ASSRTRQGSYNEQF
TRBV5-1 ASSSGGTDTQY
TRBV5-6 ASSAEHRVRGYGYT
TRBV7-9 ASSLKSIRTGGETQY
TRBV9 ASSPTATGLNTEAF
TRBV5-1 ASSLGLAGGHGELF
TRBV10-1 ASSNGIAYNEQF
TRBV9 ASSTQREYFGEQF
TRBV6-7 ASTLTAGDKILISYNEQF
TRBV24-1 ATSDPVGPQY
TRBV5-1 ASSLAGVKNQPQH
TRBV9 ASSAAGLKGDEQF
TRBV10-3 AISESDWSKQF
TRBV28 ASSPPATLSYEQY
TRBV9 ASSFRSPGNEQF
TRBV6-5 ASSILAGGYNEQF
TRBV28 ASSNQGSGSQH
TRBV10-1 ASSDRQGGGGEQY
TRBV27 ASSLVEAGSTDTQY
TRBV27 ASSLRGQVYNEQF
TRBV20-1 SASRDRGYRGYT
TRBV4-2 ASSPSGGGYEQY
TRBV20-1 SASQGHTEAF
TRBV24-1 ATEAGNTIY
TRBV5-6 ASARNGLAGVSYNEQF
TRBV6-6 ASSYPTSFSYNEQF
TRBV18 ASSPPLTTDTQY
TRBV15 ATSRGRTDEKLF
TRBV27 ASSVQDTEAF